The following is a T cell receptor beta chain sequence with its context. One end of the junction fails to match germline, which may point to a read error. This record comes from a study of response to subunit inactivated influenza vaccine. TCRdb used MiXCR to reprocess the RT-PCR reads, holding one entry per CDR3 protein. The sample has fewer than 550,000 distinct CDR3 sequences; about 25% are singletons. Germline V lookup: CDR1 MNHEY, CDR2 SVGEGT. This CDR3 has 17 residues. J is TRBJ2-7 and V is TRBV6-2 or TRBV6-3, with a tentative D call TRBD1 (6 bases). The specimen was CD4+ T cells sorted from PBMCs, collected 5 days after vaccination. This clonotype originated in a man aged 45-60 years who received an inactivated influenza vaccine. The CDR3 DNA sequence: TGTGCCAGCAACGCGCGGCGAACGGGACACCAGACCTACAAGCAGTACTTC. Amino acids: CASNARRTGHQTYKQYF.